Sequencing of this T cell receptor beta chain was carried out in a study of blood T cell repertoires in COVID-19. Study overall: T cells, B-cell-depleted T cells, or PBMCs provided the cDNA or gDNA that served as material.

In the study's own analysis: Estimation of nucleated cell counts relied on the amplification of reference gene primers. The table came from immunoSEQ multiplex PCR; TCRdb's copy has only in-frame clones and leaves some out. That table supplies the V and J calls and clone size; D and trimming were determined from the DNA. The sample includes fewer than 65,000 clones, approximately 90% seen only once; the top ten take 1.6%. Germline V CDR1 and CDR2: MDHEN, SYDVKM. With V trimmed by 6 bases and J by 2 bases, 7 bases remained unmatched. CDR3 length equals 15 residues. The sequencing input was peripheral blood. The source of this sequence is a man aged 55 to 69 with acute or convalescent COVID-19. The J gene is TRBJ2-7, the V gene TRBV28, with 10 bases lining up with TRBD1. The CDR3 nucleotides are TGTGCCAGCAGCATGACAGGGGGCTCCCCCTACGAGCAGTACTTC. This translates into CASSMTGGSPYEQYF.